This paragraph reports one T cell receptor beta chain. The antigen is not known. V lost 2 bases and J 4 bases, leaving 14 bases between the germline ends. Germline V lookup: CDR1 LNHDA, CDR2 SQIVND (reference sequence). This CDR3 contains 15 residues. Two oligonucleotides, mixed equimolar, formed the beta constant-region primer covering TRBC1 and TRBC2. Ligated cDNA was amplified by four rounds of PCR with nested alpha and beta constant-region primers and SP2. The cDNA 3' end received a ligated single-stranded oligonucleotide carrying the SP2 primer and a 12-nucleotide UMI. TCRdb ran MiXCR on the UMI-ligation and nested PCR reads and lists one entry per CDR3 protein. The table records about 99,000 distinct CDR3 sequences, about 14% of them present only once. Cells stained for CD3, CD4, CD8, CD45RA, CD27 and viability were sorted into four CD45RA/CD27 subsets. The data stem from a study of naive and memory T cell subsets.

Study-level results: In naive cells, over 85% of TCR sequences were seen only once. Especially in CD8 cells, naive repertoires contained a few larger clonotypes, possibly CD45RA-re-expressing memory cells.

The rearrangement links TRBV19 to TRBJ2-5; D may be TRBD1 or TRBD2 (5 bases each). The source material was naive CD8+ T cells from blood. The source of this sequence is a human donor in good health. The CDR3 loop reads CASSIWTGQGETQYF. Here the CDR3 DNA reads TGTGCCAGTAGTATATGGACGGGGCAGGGAGAGACCCAGTACTTC.